A single TCR beta chain is shown here with its context. This record belongs to a study of blood T cell repertoires in COVID-19. Original processing notes: Amplification of reference gene primers provided the estimated nucleated cell counts. Sequencing was performed with immunoSEQ multiplex PCR; in TCRdb, only in-frame clones are kept and a portion is missing. The DNA gave D and trimming, while V, J and clone size come from that table. The table records 150,000 to 200,000 clones, 89% of them present only once. Recruits, aged about 18 to 95 years, lived in 25 or so US areas. This CDR3 contains 16 residues. Germline values: CDR1 MNHEY, CDR2 SVGEGT. Trimming stripped 1 base from V and 1 base from J, with 12 bases between.

The sample comprised PBMCs or T cells enriched from blood (not recorded which). V usage is TRBV6-2 or TRBV6-3 and J usage is TRBJ2-3, with no clear D. The clonotype was recovered from a woman younger than 30 who had recovered from COVID-19. The CDR3 nucleotides are TGTGCCAGCAGTTACTTTCTCGTCCGGGGCACAGATACGCAGTATTTT. It yields the protein CASSYFLVRGTDTQYF.